These 7 T cell receptor beta chains were all obtained from the same sample, sequenced in a study of T cell responses to AZD1222 COVID-19 vaccine. Generated by immunoSEQ multiplex PCR, the TCRdb table keeps only in-frame clones and is missing some. The repertoire includes about 120,000 clones, about 90% of them detected once, and about 14% sits in the top ten. The sample in question was peripheral blood, obtained on day 0 of AZD1222 vaccination. Every receptor here comes from an adult in good health.

The V call is TRBV3-1 (or the pseudogene TRBV3-2), the J call TRBJ2-1, with 7 bases that match TRBD2. With V trimmed by 2 bases and J by 7 bases, 14 bases remained unmatched. CDR3 size: 17 residues. Germline V gives CDR1 LGHDT, CDR2 YNNKEL (reference sequence). The DNA of the CDR3 is TGTGCCAGCAGCCAACCAGGGCGACTAGCAGAACCGAATGAGCAGTTCTTC. This sequence encodes CASSQPGRLAEPNEQFF.

This chain connects TRBV5-8 to TRBJ1-1; no reliable D call. This CDR3 comprises 15 residues. V gave up 3 bases and J gave up 1 base, with 13 bases separating them. CDR1 is SGHTS and CDR2 is YDEGEE in the germline V gene. The CDR3 protein is CASSSRGTPNTEAFF. CDR3 DNA sequence: TGTGCCAGCAGCTCTCGGGGTACACCGAACACTGAAGCTTTCTTT.

The chain uses TRBV5-1 and TRBJ2-7; D is undetermined. The CDR3 is 14 amino acids. Germline CDR1 SGHRS, CDR2 YFSETQ. V was cut by 0 bases and J by 3 bases, with 10 bases left in between. CDR3 in DNA: TGCGCCAGCAGCTTGGGTGAACTCCTCTACGAGCAGTACTTC. This codes for CASSLGELLYEQYF. Full variable domain (outside the CDR3, taken from reference TRBV5-1 and TRBJ2-7): KAGVTQTPRYLIKTRGQQVTLSCSPISGHRSVSWYQQTPGQGLQFLFEYFSETQRNKGNFPGRFSGRQFSNSRSEMNVSTLELGDSALYLCASSLGELLYEQYFGPGTRLTVT.

This chain joins TRBV6-5 and TRBJ2-7, with 10 bases aligning to TRBD2. From germline, CDR1 is MNHEY and CDR2 SVGAGI. The CDR3 covers 15 residues. The trim removed 7 bases at V and 2 bases at J, leaving 8 bases unmatched. As DNA, the CDR3 is TGTGCCAGCAAACCGGGACTAGCGACGCCCTACGAGCAGTACTTC. It translates to CASKPGLATPYEQYF.

In DNA, the CDR3 is TGTGCCAGCAGCTTACACCGGGACTATACCTCCTACGAGCAGTACTTC. Encoded protein: CASSLHRDYTSYEQYF. The chain uses TRBV7-9 and TRBJ2-7; 7 positions agree with TRBD2. J lost 0 bases, V lost 2 bases, and 7 bases had no gene match. The CDR3 is made up of 16 amino acids. In germline, CDR1 is SEHNR, CDR2 FQNEAQ (reference sequence).

V gene TRBV21-1 combines with J gene TRBJ1-1. TRBV21-1 is a pseudogene locus. This CDR3 has 12 residues. CDR3 nucleotides: TGTGCCAGCACCTGGACCAAAGCTGAAGCTTTCTTT. This translates into CASTWTKAEAFF.

The chain combines TRBV4-3 with TRBJ2-2, with 7 bases matching TRBD2. Germline V gene lookup returns CDR1 LGHNA and CDR2 YSLEER. The V and J ends lost 0 bases and 4 bases, in that order; junction bases with no gene match: 5. This CDR3 is built from 16 residues. This CDR3 is CASSQDWLAATGELFF. As DNA, the CDR3 is TGCGCCAGCAGCCAAGACTGGCTAGCGGCCACCGGGGAGCTGTTTTTT.